This TCR beta chain appears in the sequencing data of a study of cytomegalovirus exposure and HLA in healthy donors. General study points: Another analysis was done later, and it associated approximately 15,000 TCR beta sequences with HLA alleles at 0.05 false discovery rate.

Germline V gene lookup returns CDR1 SGHRS and CDR2 YFSETQ. The CDR3 is made up of 15 amino acids. The J segment lost 2 bases and the V segment lost 0 bases, leaving 2 bases of the junction unmatched. 13 Jbeta primers and 60 Vbeta primers were used for the PCR. Method: immunoSEQ multiplex PCR; TCRdb's copy keeps in-frame clones and lacks some. This specimen shows about 130,000 clones; the ten leading clones hold roughly 1.4%. Concerning this clone itself: Its antigen is unknown.

The TCR sequence derives from a woman in her forties in good health and CMV-seronegative. The sequencing sample was made of PBMCs. The chain uses TRBV5-1 and TRBJ2-1, with TRBD2 identical over 7 bases. The CDR3 nucleotides are TGCGCCAGCAGCTTGGGACTAGCCCCCTACAATGAGCAGTTCTTC. This encodes CASSLGLAPYNEQFF.